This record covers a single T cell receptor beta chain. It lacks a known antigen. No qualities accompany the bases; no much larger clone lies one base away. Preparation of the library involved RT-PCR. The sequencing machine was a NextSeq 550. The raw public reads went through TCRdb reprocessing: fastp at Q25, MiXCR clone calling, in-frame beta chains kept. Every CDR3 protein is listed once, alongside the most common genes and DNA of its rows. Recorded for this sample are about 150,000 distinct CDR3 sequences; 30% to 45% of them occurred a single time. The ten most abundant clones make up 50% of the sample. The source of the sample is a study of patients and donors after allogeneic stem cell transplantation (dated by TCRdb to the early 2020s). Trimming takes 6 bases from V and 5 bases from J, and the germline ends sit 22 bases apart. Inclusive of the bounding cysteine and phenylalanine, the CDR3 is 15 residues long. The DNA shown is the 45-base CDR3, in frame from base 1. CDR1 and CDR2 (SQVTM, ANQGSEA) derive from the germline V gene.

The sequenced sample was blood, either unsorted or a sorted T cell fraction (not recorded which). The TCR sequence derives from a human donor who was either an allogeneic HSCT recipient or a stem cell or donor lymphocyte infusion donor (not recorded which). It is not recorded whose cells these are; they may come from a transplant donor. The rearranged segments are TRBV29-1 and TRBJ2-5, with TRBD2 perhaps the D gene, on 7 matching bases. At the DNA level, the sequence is TGCAGCGTGGTCCACGGCGGGGGCCTCCCGGAGACCCAGTACTTC. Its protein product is CSVVHGGGLPETQYF.